The 13 T cell receptor beta chains listed next were all sequenced from one sample in a study of PD-1 blockade in classical Hodgkin lymphoma (dated by TCRdb to about 2020). The sample's time point label, in plain terms: cycle 2 day 1 (C2D1) of nivolumab. Relapse after autologous stem cell transplantation had occurred in all trial patients, and cohorts A, B and C were distinguished by prior brentuximab vedotin exposure. Libraries were built with the immunoSEQ multiplex PCR assay. This immuneACCESS table, as held by TCRdb, lists in-frame sequences with V and J called but not all clones. Of the missing ones, under half trace to an unresolved V gene in checked studies; the others have no known cause. This sample lists more than 90,000 clones; around 81% were detected once. The top ten clones comprise approximately 15% of the sample. The sample in question was peripheral blood mononuclear cells (PBMCs), obtained before the second cycle of nivolumab. The source is a human donor with classical Hodgkin lymphoma.

The chain links TRBV14 to TRBJ2-7; 9 positions match TRBD2. The germline V gene has CDR1 SGHDN and CDR2 FVKESK. The V gene end was trimmed by 4 bases and the J gene end by 6 bases; junction bases not matched to a gene: 7. The CDR3 sequence is 14 residues long. In nucleotides, the CDR3 is TGTGCCAGCAGCCCCCTAGTAGCGGGAGTCGAGCAGTACTTC. Its translation is CASSPLVAGVEQYF.

Here the CDR3 reads CASYGRLLEAFF. CDR3 in DNA: TGTGCCAGCTACGGACGGCTTTTAGAAGCTTTCTTT. This rearrangement joins TRBV28 to TRBJ1-1, with D unresolved. The length of the CDR3 is 12 residues. V dropped 8 bases and J dropped 8 bases, with 15 bases sitting between them. Germline CDR1 is MDHEN and CDR2 is SYDVKM.

The chain has TRBV5-1 and TRBJ2-7; either TRBD1 or TRBD2 may fit D (6 bases each). Germline CDR1 reads SGHRS; CDR2 reads YFSETQ. The CDR3 spans 15 residues. Trimming removed 4 bases from V and 2 bases from J, with 16 bases in between. CDR3 in amino acids: CASSPYRGRTYEQYF. In nucleotides, the CDR3 is TGCGCCAGCAGCCCCTATCGGGGGCGAACCTACGAGCAGTACTTC.

The chain has TRBV30 and TRBJ2-5; D assignment may be TRBD1 or TRBD2 (6 bases each). CDR3 length: 13 amino acids. V was cut by 1 base and J by 9 bases, with 15 bases left in between. Per germline, CDR1 GTSNPN and CDR2 SVGIG (reference sequence). The CDR3 is CAWSDSSEGAQYF. CDR3 coding DNA: TGTGCCTGGAGTGACTCTAGCGAGGGGGCCCAGTACTTC. Together with reference TRBV30 and TRBJ2-5, the CDR3 gives the full variable domain: SQTIHQWPATLVQPVGSPLSLECTVEGTSNPNLYWYRQAAGRGLQLLFYSVGIGQISSEVPQNLSASRPQDRQFILSSKKLLLSDSGFYLCAWSDSSEGAQYFGPGTRLLVL.

This clone was counted many times. V and J are TRBV6-1 and TRBJ1-2, with a possible D match to TRBD1 (5 bases). Germline loops: CDR1 MNHNS, CDR2 SASEGT. The CDR3 spans 15 residues. Trimming cost V 0 bases and J 1 base, with 9 bases left between them. CDR3 in DNA: TGTGCCAGCAGTGAAGCGGCCAGGGATAACTATGGCTACACCTTC. This translates into CASSEAARDNYGYTF.

J is TRBJ1-1 and V is TRBV5-1; D is unresolved. The CDR3 spans 13 residues. Germline lookup yields CDR1 SGHRS and CDR2 YFSETQ. Trimming took off 4 bases at V and 1 base at J, with 8 bases between the two ends. Here the CDR3 DNA reads TGCGCCAGCAGCCCCCTTACGAACACTGAAGCTTTCTTT. This encodes CASSPLTNTEAFF.

The chain combines TRBV6-5 with TRBJ1-1; maybe TRBD1 (5 bases). From germline, CDR1 is MNHEY and CDR2 SVGAGI. The V and J ends lost 6 bases and 8 bases respectively, with 16 bases between them. The length of the CDR3 is 13 residues. Written as DNA, the CDR3 is TGTGCCAGCAGGAGGAGGGCCCGGGGGGAAGCTTTCTTT. It encodes CASRRRARGEAFF.

The chain uses TRBV5-4 and TRBJ1-2; 8 nucleotides align to TRBD1. This CDR3 has 14 amino acids. With 4 bases clipped from V and 4 bases from J, the junction kept 6 bases outside the gene matches. CDR1 is SGHNT, CDR2 YYREEE, per germline (reference sequence). The CDR3 loop is CASSRQGTGYGYTF. CDR3 sequence (DNA): TGTGCCAGCAGCCGACAGGGGACGGGCTATGGCTACACCTTC. Filled out from reference TRBV5-4 and TRBJ1-2, the complete variable domain reads ETGVTQSPTHLIKTRGQQVTLRCSSQSGHNTVSWYQQALGQGPQFIFQYYREEENGRGNFPPRFSGLQFPNYSSELNVNALELDDSALYLCASSRQGTGYGYTFGSGTRLTVV.

V gene TRBV9 combines with J gene TRBJ1-2; D is unresolved. The CDR3 is 14 residues long. Trimming took off 0 bases at V and 0 bases at J, with 6 bases between the two ends. The germline V gene has CDR1 SGDLS and CDR2 YYNGEE. CDR3 amino acids: CASSVATANYGYTF. The CDR3 DNA reads as TGTGCCAGCAGCGTAGCTACAGCTAACTATGGCTACACCTTC.

The chain employs TRBV7-6 and TRBJ2-3; D unresolved. Trimming cost V 6 bases and J 3 bases, with 13 bases left between them. Germline CDR1 SGHVS, CDR2 FNYEAQ. The CDR3 is 14 amino acids. CDR3 sequence reads: CASSSPGPTDTQYF. The CDR3 DNA sequence: TGTGCCAGCAGTTCCCCCGGACCGACAGATACGCAGTATTTT. The full variable domain, with the rest looked up from reference TRBV7-6 and TRBJ2-3, is GAGVSQSPRYKVTKRGQDVALRCDPISGHVSLYWYRQALGQGPEFLTYFNYEAQQDKSGLPNDRFSAERPEGSISTLTIQRTEQRDSAMYRCASSSPGPTDTQYFGPGTRLTVL.

The chain combines TRBV6-5 with TRBJ2-7, with a tentative D call TRBD2 (5 bases). The CDR3 covers 15 residues. The germline V and J ends were trimmed by 6 bases and 0 bases, with 15 bases remaining between them. CDR1 is MNHEY, CDR2 SVGAGI, per germline. CDR3 amino acids: CASSRGAVGSYEQYF. CDR3 coding DNA: TGTGCCAGCAGCCGCGGAGCGGTGGGCTCCTACGAGCAGTACTTC.

The chain recombines TRBV6-1 with TRBJ2-1, with D possibly being TRBD1 (6 bases). Germline values: CDR1 MNHNS, CDR2 SASEGT. V was cut by 2 bases and J by 0 bases, with 8 bases left in between. There are 15 residues in the CDR3. The CDR3, as DNA: TGTGCCAGCAGTGAATACAGGGCCTCCTACAATGAGCAGTTCTTC. This codes for CASSEYRASYNEQFF.

The chain joins TRBV12-5 to TRBJ1-2, with D unclear. Germline values: CDR1 LGHNT, CDR2 FRNRAP. This CDR3 is 13 amino acids long. Trimming removed 1 base at V and 4 bases at J, with 7 bases between. The DNA for the CDR3 is TGTGCTAGTGGTTTGGACAGTTTCTATGGCTACACCTTC. Encoded protein: CASGLDSFYGYTF.